This passage covers 18 T cell receptor beta chains from one sample sequenced in a study of radiotherapy plus CTLA-4 blockade in lung cancer. TCRdb keeps only in-frame clones here, not all; method: immunoSEQ multiplex PCR. This table has more than 80,000 clones, approximately 87% appearing once. The starting material was peripheral blood, obtained from a patient treated with radiotherapy plus ipilimumab. The receptor set was obtained from a human donor with non-small cell lung cancer that progressed on radiotherapy plus ipilimumab. Some clones in this sample may be carry-over from other donors' samples.

V and J are TRBV5-4 and TRBJ2-6; D is unresolved. Trimming took 0 bases from V and 0 from J, leaving 7 bases between them. The germline CDR1 and CDR2 sequences are SGHNT and YYREEE (reference sequence). There are 16 residues in the CDR3. CDR3 DNA sequence: TGTGCCAGCAGCTTGGAGGTCAGCTCTGGGGCCAACGTCCTGACTTTC. Its translation: CASSLEVSSGANVLTF.

The chain combines TRBV11-2 with TRBJ1-6; TRBD1 might be the D (6 bases). Deletions cut 5 bases from V and 0 bases from J, with 14 bases between. There are 17 residues in the CDR3. From germline, CDR1 is SGHAT and CDR2 FQNNGV. CDR3 protein: CASSGTGWGSYNSPLHF. The CDR3 DNA sequence: TGTGCCAGCAGCGGAACAGGGTGGGGCTCCTATAATTCACCCCTCCACTTT.

The J gene is TRBJ1-3, the V gene TRBV7-6, with D perhaps matching TRBD1 (6 bases). The V gene lost 4 bases and the J gene lost 0 bases, with 13 bases spanning the gap. The CDR3 consists of 16 residues. Germline V gene sequence: CDR1 SGHVS, CDR2 FNYEAQ. The CDR3 sequence is CASSSGTNPSGNTIYF. In DNA, the CDR3 is TGTGCCAGCAGCTCCGGGACAAATCCCTCTGGAAACACCATATATTTT.

V and J are TRBV10-3 and TRBJ2-1, with unresolved D. V lost 6 bases and J 10 bases, leaving 10 bases between the germline ends. Germline V gene lookup returns CDR1 ENHRY and CDR2 SYGVKD. CDR3 size: 11 residues. The DNA for the CDR3 is TGTGCCATCAGAGAATTAGGGGAGCAGTTCTTC. Its translation: CAIRELGEQFF.

This rearrangement joins TRBV7-2 to TRBJ2-7, with D hard to call. Germline-derived CDR1 and CDR2 are SGHTA and FQGNSA. The CDR3 totals 16 residues. V was pared by 2 bases and J by 1 base, with 15 bases between. The CDR3 here is CASSLFQIGSSYEQYF. The CDR3 bases are TGTGCCAGCAGCTTATTCCAGATCGGCTCGTCCTACGAGCAGTACTTC. The whole variable domain, filled in from reference TRBV7-2 and TRBJ2-7, reads GAGVSQSPSNKVTEKGKDVELRCDPISGHTALYWYRQSLGQGLEFLIYFQGNSAPDKSGLPSDRFSAERTGGSVSTLTIQRTQQEDSAVYLCASSLFQIGSSYEQYFGPGTRLTVT.

This clone was detected only once. The chain carries TRBV6-1 and TRBJ1-6, with TRBD1 matching over 7 bases. Trimming at V came to 6 bases and at J to 4 bases, leaving 6 bases not matched to a gene. The CDR3 is 15 residues long. Germline CDR1 and CDR2: MNHNS and SASEGT. This CDR3 reads CASSADRDYNSPLHF. In DNA form, the CDR3 reads TGTGCCAGCAGCGCCGACAGGGATTATAATTCACCCCTCCACTTT.

This chain links TRBV7-2 with TRBJ1-5; maybe TRBD1 (6 bases). The CDR3 contains 16 residues. Germline loops: CDR1 SGHTA, CDR2 FQGNSA. The germline V and J ends were trimmed by 2 bases and 2 bases, with 13 bases remaining between them. The CDR3 coding sequence is TGTGCCAGCAGCTTACAGGGCCCAGGGGGCAATCAGCCCCAGCATTTT. Encoded protein: CASSLQGPGGNQPQHF. Filled out from reference TRBV7-2 and TRBJ1-5, the complete variable domain reads GAGVSQSPSNKVTEKGKDVELRCDPISGHTALYWYRQSLGQGLEFLIYFQGNSAPDKSGLPSDRFSAERTGGSVSTLTIQRTQQEDSAVYLCASSLQGPGGNQPQHFGDGTRLSIL.

This chain links TRBV7-2 with TRBJ2-7, with 14 bases fitting TRBD2. Germline CDR1 SGHTA, CDR2 FQGNSA. With 0 bases clipped from V and 12 bases from J, the junction kept 4 bases outside the gene matches. The CDR3 is 14 amino acids. As DNA, the CDR3 is TGTGCCAGCAGCTTAGCGACTAGCGGGGGGGTTCGGTACTTC. Amino acids: CASSLATSGGVRYF.

This clone was observed once. The chain joins TRBV6-5 to TRBJ1-5; no firm D call. The CDR3 has 14 residues. V was clipped by 2 bases and J by 8 bases, with 13 bases between them. From germline, CDR1 is MNHEY and CDR2 SVGAGI. The CDR3 DNA follows: TGTGCCAGCAGTTACGACGCGGCAACAGAGCCCCAGCATTTT. It specifies CASSYDAATEPQHF.

V is TRBV11-2 and J is TRBJ2-1; no clear D gene. The CDR3 is made up of 13 amino acids. Trimming left V 1 base short and J 5 bases short, with 6 bases between. Germline values: CDR1 SGHAT, CDR2 FQNNGV. This CDR3 is CASSLGHNNEQFF. CDR3 in DNA: TGTGCCAGCAGCTTAGGACATAACAATGAGCAGTTCTTC.

V usage is TRBV27 and J usage is TRBJ2-2; either TRBD1 or TRBD2 may supply D (5 bases each). V gave up 8 bases and J gave up 0 bases, with 13 bases separating them. The CDR3 contains 15 residues. The germline V gene has CDR1 MNHEY and CDR2 SMNVEV (reference sequence). CDR3 loop: CASFPGPTNTGELFF. Here the CDR3 DNA reads TGTGCCAGCTTCCCGGGACCTACGAACACCGGGGAGCTGTTTTTT.

The genes are TRBV2 and TRBJ1-2; D ambiguous. Trimming stripped 5 bases from V and 2 bases from J, with 12 bases between. CDR1 is SNHLY, CDR2 FYNNEI, per germline. The CDR3 spans 14 residues. CDR3 region: CASSPGKGNYGYTF. The CDR3 nucleotides read TGTGCCAGCAGTCCCGGGAAAGGGAACTATGGCTACACCTTC.

The chain is built from TRBV14 and TRBJ1-6; a possible D gene is TRBD1 (5 bases). Looked up from germline, CDR1 is SGHDN and CDR2 is FVKESK. Trimming left V 4 bases short and J 9 bases short, with 16 bases between. The CDR3 runs 15 residues. In DNA form, the CDR3 reads TGTGCCAGCAGCCTACGTCGACAGTCCGGTTCACCCCTCCACTTT. It codes for CASSLRRQSGSPLHF.

The V call is TRBV11-2, the J call TRBJ2-3, with a possible D match to TRBD1 (5 bases). Germline CDR1 is SGHAT and CDR2 is FQNNGV. The CDR3 covers 15 residues. V was cut by 0 bases and J by 4 bases, with 11 bases left in between. The CDR3 nucleotides read TGTGCCAGCAGCTTAGAGGGGCGTGGAGCAGATACGCAGTATTTT. Its protein product is CASSLEGRGADTQYF.

The CDR3, as DNA: TGTGCCAGCTCACCAGGACTAGCGGGGCTCGAGCAGTACTTC. This sequence encodes CASSPGLAGLEQYF. The chain is built from TRBV18 and TRBJ2-7, with TRBD2 matching 12 bases. Losses at the gene ends were 2 bases for V and 6 bases for J; bases not matched to a gene: 2. Germline assignment: CDR1 KGHSH and CDR2 LQKENI. The CDR3 length is 14 residues.

The rearrangement uses TRBV2 and TRBJ2-1; 10 bases fit TRBD2. V lost 4 bases and J lost 3; bases outside the gene matches: 3. The CDR3 loop spans 15 amino acids. Per the germline V gene, CDR1 is SNHLY and CDR2 is FYNNEI. In nucleotides, the CDR3 is TGTGCCAGCAGTGTTCAGCGGGGGGGCTACAATGAGCAGTTCTTC. Amino acid sequence: CASSVQRGGYNEQFF.

The chain has TRBV5-1 and TRBJ2-5; the match to TRBD1 covers 9 bases. The germline gives CDR1 SGHRS, CDR2 YFSETQ. The CDR3 extends over 15 amino acids. Trimming cost V 4 bases and J 2 bases; bases outside gene matches: 6. DNA for the CDR3: TGCGCCAGCAGCGGACTCGGGACAGGGCAAGAGACCCAGTACTTC. Protein product: CASSGLGTGQETQYF.

This chain uses TRBV4-3 with TRBJ2-4; 10 bases map to TRBD1. The CDR3 loop spans 16 amino acids. With V trimmed by 4 bases and J by 3 bases, 6 bases remained unmatched. The germline V gene encodes CDR1 LGHNA and CDR2 YSLEER. The DNA of the CDR3 is TGCGCCAGCAGCCGGAGACAGGGGGCGGGCAAAAACATTCAGTACTTC. Translating gives CASSRRQGAGKNIQYF.